The subject of this entry is one T cell receptor (beta chain). Profiled with immunoSEQ multiplex PCR; TCRdb holds only in-frame clones, not every one. This table holds around 260,000 clones, over 90% found once. V lost 6 bases, J lost 1 base, and 8 bases stayed unmatched. The germline gives CDR1 SNHLY, CDR2 FYNNEI. CDR3 length equals 15 residues. These data originate in a study of T cell responses to AZD1222 COVID-19 vaccine. The clonotype comes from an adult in good health. The chain joins TRBV2 to TRBJ2-5; 7 bases fit TRBD2. Sequenced here: peripheral blood, sampled on day 0 of AZD1222 vaccination. The CDR3 coding sequence is TGTGCCAGCAGCCTTGCGGGGGTCTCCCAAGAGACCCAGTACTTC. Translating it yields CASSLAGVSQETQYF.